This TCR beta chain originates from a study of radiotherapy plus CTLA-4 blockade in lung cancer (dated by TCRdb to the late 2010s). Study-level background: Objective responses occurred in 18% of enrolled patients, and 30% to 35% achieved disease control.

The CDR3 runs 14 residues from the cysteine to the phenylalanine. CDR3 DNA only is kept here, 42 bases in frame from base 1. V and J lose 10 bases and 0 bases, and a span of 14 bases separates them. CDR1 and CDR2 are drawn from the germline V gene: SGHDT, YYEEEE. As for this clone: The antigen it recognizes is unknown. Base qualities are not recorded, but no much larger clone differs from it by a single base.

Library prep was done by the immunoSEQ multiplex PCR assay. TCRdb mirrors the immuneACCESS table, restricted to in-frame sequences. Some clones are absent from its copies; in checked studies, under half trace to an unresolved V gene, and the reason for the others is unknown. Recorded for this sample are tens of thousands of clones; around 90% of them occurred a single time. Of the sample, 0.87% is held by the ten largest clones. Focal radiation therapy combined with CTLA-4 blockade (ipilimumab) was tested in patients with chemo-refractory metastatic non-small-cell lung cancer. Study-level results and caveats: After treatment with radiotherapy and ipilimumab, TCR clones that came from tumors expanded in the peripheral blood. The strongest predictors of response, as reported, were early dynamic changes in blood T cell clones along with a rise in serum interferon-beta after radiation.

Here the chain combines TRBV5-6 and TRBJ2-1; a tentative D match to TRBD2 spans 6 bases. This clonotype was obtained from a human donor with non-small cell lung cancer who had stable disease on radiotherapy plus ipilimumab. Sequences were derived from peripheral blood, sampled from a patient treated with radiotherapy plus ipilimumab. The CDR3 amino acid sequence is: CAYSGLSSYNEQFF. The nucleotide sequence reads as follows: TGTGCCTATAGCGGACTGAGCTCCTACAATGAGCAGTTCTTC.